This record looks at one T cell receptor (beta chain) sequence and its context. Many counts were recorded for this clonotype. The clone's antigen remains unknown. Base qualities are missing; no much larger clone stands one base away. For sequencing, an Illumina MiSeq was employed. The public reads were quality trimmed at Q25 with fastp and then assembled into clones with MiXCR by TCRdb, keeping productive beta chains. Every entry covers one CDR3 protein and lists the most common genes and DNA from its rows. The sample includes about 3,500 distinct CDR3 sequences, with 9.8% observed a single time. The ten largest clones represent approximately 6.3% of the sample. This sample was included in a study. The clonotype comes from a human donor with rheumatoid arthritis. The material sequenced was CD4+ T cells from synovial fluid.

CDR3 sequence: CASSHRGTWGAEAFF. Read as DNA, the sequence is TGTGCCAGCAGCCATCGCGGGACCTGGGGGGCTGAAGCTTTCTTT. Recombination connected TRBV14 to TRBJ1-1; TRBD1 is a weak D gene call, 5 bases matching. Via the germline V gene, CDR1 is SGHDN and CDR2 FVKESK. V and J lose 3 bases and 6 bases, and a span of 17 bases separates them. The CDR3, from cysteine to phenylalanine, totals 15 residues. Only CDR3 DNA remains: 45 bases, in frame from the first base. Outside the CDR3, residues come from the reference TRBV14 and TRBJ1-1 proteins, so the full variable domain is: EAGVTQFPSHSVIEKGQTVTLRCDPISGHDNLYWYRRVMGKEIKFLLHFVKESKQDESGMPNNRFLAERTGGTYSTLKVQPAELEDSGVYFCASSHRGTWGAEAFFGQGTRLTVV.